This T cell receptor (beta chain) was sequenced for a study of Graves' ophthalmopathy and Graves' hyperthyroidism. V was clipped by 1 base and J by 7 bases, with 13 bases between them. Germline assignment: CDR1 DFQATT and CDR2 SNEGSKA (reference sequence). The length of the CDR3 is 13 residues. RNA transcripts served as template for amplifying TCR beta CDR3 sequences. HTBI primers primed a first-round RT-PCR, and a second-round multiplex PCR followed. TCRdb re-derived calls from the multiplex PCR reads in MiXCR, one entry per CDR3 protein. This table has about 15,000 distinct CDR3 sequences, 50% appearing once. This clonotype was counted between two and nine times. None of the included patients had other autoimmune diseases, uncontrolled infections, pregnancy or lactation, as these led to exclusion.

Sequencing was performed on peripheral blood. The clonotype comes from a woman aged 25 to 39 with Graves' ophthalmopathy. The chain uses TRBV20-1 and TRBJ1-2; D gene uncertain. The CDR3 loop is CSARATHWSGYTF. The DNA of the CDR3 is TGCAGTGCTAGAGCCACCCATTGGAGTGGCTACACCTTC.